Shown below are 16 T cell receptor beta chains from a single sample sequenced in a study of blood T cell repertoires in COVID-19. The table came from immunoSEQ multiplex PCR; TCRdb's copy has only in-frame clones and leaves some out. The top ten clones hold roughly 10% of a sample with fewer than 60,000 clones, roughly 91% of them seen once. The material sequenced was peripheral blood. These receptors were taken from a man aged 80 or over with active or convalescent COVID-19.

This clone appeared a few times. The chain couples TRBV5-1 to TRBJ1-2; 9 bases fit TRBD1. Germline CDR1 SGHRS, CDR2 YFSETQ. The CDR3 is 15 residues long. With 4 bases clipped from V and 2 bases from J, the junction kept 6 bases outside the gene matches. The CDR3 reads CASSPWGQGNYGYTF. CDR3 coding DNA: TGCGCCAGCAGCCCCTGGGGACAGGGAAACTATGGCTACACCTTC.

The gene calls are TRBV7-2 and TRBJ1-4; D possibly corresponds to TRBD1 (5 bases). This CDR3 region has 18 residues. Germline CDR1 and CDR2: SGHTA and FQGNSA. The V end was cut by 2 bases, the J end by 6 bases, with 22 bases between. DNA of the CDR3: TGTGCCAGCAGCTTAAATTCCCTCCTCGGGGGGGGTGATGAAAAACTGTTTTTT. Translation: CASSLNSLLGGGDEKLFF.

The gene calls are TRBV27 and TRBJ1-6; weak D call: TRBD1 (5 bases). CDR1 is MNHEY, CDR2 SMNVEV, per germline (reference sequence). The CDR3 sequence is 14 residues long. Trimming stripped 4 bases from V and 9 bases from J, with 13 bases between. CDR3 in DNA: TGTGCCAGCAGTTCAAGGGCCGGGGGTTCACCCCTCCACTTT. Amino acid sequence: CASSSRAGGSPLHF.

The genes are TRBV21-1 and TRBJ2-1; the table's D call, TRBD2, has no DNA check behind it. TRBV21-1 is a pseudogene segment. This CDR3 spans 14 amino acids. CDR3 loop: CASSTSGPGNEQFF. The CDR3 bases are TGTGCCAGCAGCACGAGCGGGCCCGGGAATGAGCAGTTCTTC.

This CDR3 is CAWSERRTDTQYF. DNA for the CDR3: TGTGCCTGGAGCGAGAGGAGAACAGATACGCAGTATTTT. This chain connects TRBV30 to TRBJ2-3, with unresolved D. Trimming cost V 3 bases and J 3 bases, with 10 bases left between them. Germline CDR1 is GTSNPN and CDR2 is SVGIG (reference sequence). The CDR3 has 13 residues.

This chain connects TRBV28 to TRBJ1-1; D gene unclear. Germline V gene sequence: CDR1 MDHEN, CDR2 SYDVKM. This CDR3 region has 13 residues. Trimming removed 3 bases at V and 2 bases at J, with 7 bases between. The DNA of the CDR3 is TGTGCCAGCAGTTTTAATGTTAACACTGAAGCTTTCTTT. Translation gives CASSFNVNTEAFF.

The V call is TRBV19, the J call TRBJ2-7; a weak D match, TRBD1 (6 bases). The germline CDR1 and CDR2 sequences are LNHDA and SQIVND (reference sequence). Trimming pared 7 bases from V and 0 bases from J, leaving 16 bases between. The CDR3 contains 15 residues. The CDR3 protein is CASNDRDTFSYEQYF. For the CDR3, the DNA is TGTGCCAGTAACGACCGGGACACCTTCTCCTACGAGCAGTACTTC.

This chain links TRBV7-2 with TRBJ2-6, with 8 bases lining up with TRBD1. This CDR3 is built from 17 residues. Per the germline V gene, CDR1 is SGHTA and CDR2 is FQGNSA. J gave up 2 bases and V 1 base, and 4 bases lay outside the gene matches. In nucleotides, the CDR3 is TGTGCCAGCAGCTTAGGCAGGGGGCGTACTGGGGCCAACGTCCTGACTTTC. Translation gives CASSLGRGRTGANVLTF.

The CDR3 loop reads CASSLAGEGELFF. CDR3 DNA: TGCGCCAGCAGCTTGGCGGGGGAAGGGGAGCTGTTTTTT. The rearrangement joins TRBV5-1 to TRBJ2-2; TRBD2 might be the D (6 bases). The germline V gene has CDR1 SGHRS and CDR2 YFSETQ. V was pared by 0 bases and J by 8 bases, with 8 bases between. The CDR3 runs 13 residues. The whole variable domain, remainder taken from reference TRBV5-1 and TRBJ2-2, is KAGVTQTPRYLIKTRGQQVTLSCSPISGHRSVSWYQQTPGQGLQFLFEYFSETQRNKGNFPGRFSGRQFSNSRSEMNVSTLELGDSALYLCASSLAGEGELFFGEGSRLTVL.

The chain carries TRBV19 and TRBJ1-1; no reliable D call. Germline-derived CDR1 and CDR2 are LNHDA and SQIVND (reference sequence). The ends were cut back, 7 bases at V and 1 base at J, with 13 bases in the middle. CDR3 length: 14 amino acids. The CDR3 sequence is CASNLQMSNTEAFF. CDR3 DNA: TGTGCCAGTAACCTACAGATGTCGAACACTGAAGCTTTCTTT.

The chain links TRBV25-1 to TRBJ1-1, with no clear D. Germline V gene sequence: CDR1 MGHDK, CDR2 SYGVNS. The CDR3 loop spans 12 amino acids. Trimming cost V 4 bases and J 1 base, with 4 bases left between them. The CDR3 loop is CASSAGNTEAFF. CDR3 in DNA: TGTGCCAGCAGTGCGGGGAACACTGAAGCTTTCTTT.

This rearrangement joins TRBV7-9 to TRBJ2-7, with D uncertain. CDR1 is SEHNR and CDR2 is FQNEAQ in the germline V gene (reference sequence). This CDR3 has 12 residues. V lost 3 bases and J lost 2, with 5 bases in between. For the CDR3, the DNA is TGTGCCAGCAGCTTGTCAACCTACGAGCAGTACTTC. Translated, it gives CASSLSTYEQYF. Full variable domain (outside the CDR3, taken from reference TRBV7-9 and TRBJ2-7): DTGVSQNPRHKITKRGQNVTFRCDPISEHNRLYWYRQTLGQGPEFLTYFQNEAQLEKSRLLSDRFSAERPKGSFSTLEIQRTEQGDSAMYLCASSLSTYEQYFGPGTRLTVT.

For the CDR3, the DNA is TGTGCCAGCAGTGGTCCCGCTAATGAAAAACTGTTTTTT. It specifies CASSGPANEKLFF. The rearrangement links TRBV25-1 to TRBJ1-4; D call uncertain. Trimming cost V 4 bases and J 3 bases, with 6 bases left between them. Looked up from germline, CDR1 is MGHDK and CDR2 is SYGVNS. CDR3 size: 13 residues.

The chain has TRBV5-1 and TRBJ2-5; the D is unclear. CDR3 length equals 14 residues. CDR1 is SGHRS and CDR2 is YFSETQ in the germline V gene. V lost 1 base to trimming and J lost 0 bases, with 7 bases between them. CDR3 in DNA: TGCGCCAGCAGCTTGTTCCGGTACCAAGAGACCCAGTACTTC. Translating it yields CASSLFRYQETQYF.

This clone was observed once. The CDR3 carries no conserved terminal phenylalanine or tryptophan, so it likely arises from a read error. The DNA is omitted, as the CDR3 cannot be located on it reliably, and the CDR3 follows TCRdb's listing. V gene TRBV3-1 (or the pseudogene TRBV3-2) combines with J gene TRBJ2-7; the D call TRBD1 from the table was never checked on the DNA. Counting both end residues, the CDR3 totals 8 amino acids. Germline V gene sequence: CDR1 LGHDT, CDR2 YNNKEL (reference sequence). CDR3 sequence: CASSQAHI.

The chain carries TRBV7-9 and TRBJ1-1, with 7 bases identical to TRBD1. V shed 5 bases, J shed 0 bases, and the junction held 6 bases outside the gene matches. In germline, CDR1 is SEHNR, CDR2 FQNEAQ (reference sequence). The CDR3 runs to 15 residues. The CDR3 is CASSGWTGLNTEAFF. In DNA form, the CDR3 reads TGTGCCAGCAGCGGGTGGACAGGCTTGAACACTGAAGCTTTCTTT.